Reported below is one T cell receptor (beta chain). Its antigen remains unknown. Measured with immunoSEQ multiplex PCR; TCRdb has only the in-frame clones, and not every one. The sample lists about 140,000 clones; 70% to 90% were seen once. The data originate from a study of T cell responses to AZD1222 COVID-19 vaccine. Study outcomes and limitations: Mostly white British, mostly female donors; authors suggested clonal diversity may be underestimated.

The germline gives CDR1 LNHNV, CDR2 YYDKDF (reference sequence). The CDR3 spans 11 residues. Trimming took off 4 bases at V and 9 bases at J, with 9 bases between the two ends. The chain couples TRBV15 to TRBJ1-2; D uncertain. The sample here was peripheral blood, taken on day 0 of AZD1222 vaccination. This receptor was taken from an adult in good health. The chain's CDR3 is CATSKSGSYTF. CDR3 nucleotide sequence: TGTGCCACCAGCAAGAGTGGGAGCTACACCTTC.